The rows below give T cell receptor beta chains drawn from one sample of a study of T cells after yellow fever vaccination. TCRdb analysed the 5' RACE reads with MiXCR anew, one entry per CDR3 protein. Counted here are roughly 99,000 distinct CDR3 sequences, 5.8% occurring once; the ten biggest clones make up roughly 41%. This sample comprised CD8+ T cells sorted from PBMCs, obtained 10 days after the yellow fever booster vaccination. The receptors shown here come from a man aged 18-30 years who received the YFV17D yellow fever vaccine. Each CDR3 is given with its conserved first and last residue. The D gene is left open where the match is weak. Expanded clones are given a class, and other clones once, few, many or no size at all.

>TRBV12-3/TRBV12-4|.|TRBJ2-7|few
TGTGCCAGCAGTTTATACACATACGAGCAGTACTTC
CASSLYTYEQYF
>TRBV10-3|.|TRBJ2-2|many
TGTGCCATCCTAGGATCAACCGGGGAGCTGTTTTTT
CAILGSTGELFF
>TRBV6-2/TRBV6-3|.|TRBJ2-2|.
TGTGCCGCAATGGAGGCGAACACCGGGGAGCTGTTTTTT
CAAMEANTGELFF
>TRBV4-3|TRBD1|TRBJ1-1|.
TGCGCCAGCAGCCAAACGACAGGGATCGACACTGAAGCTTTCTTT
CASSQTTGIDTEAFF
>TRBV29-1|.|TRBJ2-1|.
TGCAGCGTTGATCAGGTGGGAGCCAACAATGAGCAGTTCTTC
CSVDQVGANNEQFF
>TRBV7-9|TRBD2|TRBJ2-1|.
TGTGCCAGCAGCCGAACTAGCGGAGAGCACAATGAGCAGTTCTTC
CASSRTSGEHNEQFF
>TRBV27|TRBD2|TRBJ2-1|many
TGTGCCAGCAGTTTTAGCGGGGGTGTAGGTAATGAGCAGTTCTTC
CASSFSGGVGNEQFF
>TRBV12-5|.|TRBJ1-4|few
TGTGCTAGTGGTTTGGAGGGTTTGGAGGAAAAACTGTTTTTT
CASGLEGLEEKLFF
>TRBV29-1|.|TRBJ2-1|.
TGCAGCGGCGCAGGGGGGGATGAGCAGTTCTTC
CSGAGGDEQFF
>TRBV25-1|TRBD1|TRBJ2-1|few
TGTGCCAGCGAACCGGGACAGGGAGGAAATGAGCAGTTCTTC
CASEPGQGGNEQFF
>TRBV29-1|TRBD1|TRBJ1-1|few
TGCAGCGGGAGGACAGGGGAAGTGAGCACTGAAGCTTTCTTT
CSGRTGEVSTEAFF
>TRBV7-6|TRBD2|TRBJ2-1|.
TGTGCCAGCAGCTCGACTAGCGGGGGGCGATTAAATGAGCAGTTCTTC
CASSSTSGGRLNEQFF
>TRBV27|.|TRBJ1-6|few
TGTGCCAGCAGCTTAGGACTACCAATTTCACCCCTCCACTTT
CASSLGLPISPLHF
>TRBV29-1|.|TRBJ2-7|.
TGCAGCGTTGACGCGGGCTACGAGCAGTACTTC
CSVDAGYEQYF
>TRBV7-9|.|TRBJ2-1|.
TGTGCCAGCAGCTTCGTAAGGCTTATCAATGAGCAGTTCTTC
CASSFVRLINEQFF
>TRBV6-5|.|TRBJ1-2|many
TGTGCCAGCAGTCTAGACAGCAACTATGGCTACACCTTC
CASSLDSNYGYTF